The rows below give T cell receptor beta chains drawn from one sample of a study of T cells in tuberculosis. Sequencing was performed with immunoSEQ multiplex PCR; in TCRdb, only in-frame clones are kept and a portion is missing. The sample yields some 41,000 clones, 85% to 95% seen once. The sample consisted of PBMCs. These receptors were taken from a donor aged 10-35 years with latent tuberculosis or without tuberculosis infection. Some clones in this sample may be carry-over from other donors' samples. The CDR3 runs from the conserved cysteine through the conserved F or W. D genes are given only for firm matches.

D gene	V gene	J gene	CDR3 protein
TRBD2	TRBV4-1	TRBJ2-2	CASSQVSGGNTGELFF
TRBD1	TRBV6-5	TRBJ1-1	CASSRGRGTEAFF
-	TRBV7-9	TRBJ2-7	CASSPRGHGSYEQYF
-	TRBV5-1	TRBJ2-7	CASSFSWSGIYEQYF
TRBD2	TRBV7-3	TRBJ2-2	CASSLYTSGAGELFF
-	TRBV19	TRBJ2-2	CASTFPGTRGTGELFF
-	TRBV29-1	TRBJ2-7	CSGGDRTYEQYF
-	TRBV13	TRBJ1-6	CASSPGGTVNSPLHF
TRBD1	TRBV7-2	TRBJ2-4	CASSSGQPTLAKNIQYF
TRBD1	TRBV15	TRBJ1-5	CATSSDRDRGRGGNQPQHF
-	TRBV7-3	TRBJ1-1	CASSLEGARYTEAFF
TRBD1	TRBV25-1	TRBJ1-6	CASSFTGDSPLHF
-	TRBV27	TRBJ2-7	CASSSDYYEQYF
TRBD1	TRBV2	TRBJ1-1	CASSSTGAVGTEAFF
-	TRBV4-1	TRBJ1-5	CASSQSQGNQPQHF
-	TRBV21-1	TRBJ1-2	CASKGGAIYGYTF
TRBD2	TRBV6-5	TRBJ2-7	CASSYAGGYEQYF
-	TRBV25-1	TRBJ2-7	CASSELVKGRVTPEQYF
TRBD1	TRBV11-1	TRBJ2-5	CASSYDRGQTQYF
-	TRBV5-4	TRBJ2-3	CASRAGTSTDTQYF
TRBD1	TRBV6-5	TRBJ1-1	CASSTNTDRGNEAFF
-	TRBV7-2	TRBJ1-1	CASSLLQVGPRTEAFF
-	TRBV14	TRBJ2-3	CASSQEWTETFTDTQYF
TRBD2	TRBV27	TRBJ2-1	CASSPETSGENEQFF
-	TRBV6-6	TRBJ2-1	CASSDSTIDNEQFF
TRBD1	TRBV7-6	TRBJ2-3	CASSEKWGTAQYF